These 8 T cell receptor beta chains came from one sample sequenced in a study of T cells in Graves' hyperthyroidism and ophthalmopathy. TCR beta CDR3 regions were amplified from RNA transcripts. HTBI primers were the set used in a first-round RT-PCR of the TCR CDR3. In TCRdb, the multiplex PCR reads were re-called with MiXCR into one record per CDR3 protein. The sample has fewer than 200,000 distinct CDR3 sequences, 8% to 9.5% seen once; the top ten hold around 20%. The sample consisted of blood. The receptor set was obtained from a woman younger than 35 with Graves' hyperthyroidism that later progressed to Graves' ophthalmopathy.

This clonotype was recorded at least ten times. This chain joins TRBV2 and TRBJ2-1; 13 bases map to TRBD2. The CDR3 contains 16 residues. The trim removed 7 bases at V and 4 bases at J, leaving 7 bases unmatched. Germline assignment: CDR1 SNHLY and CDR2 FYNNEI. Written as DNA, the CDR3 is TGTGCCAGCACACGACTAGCGGGGGGCTCATACAATGAGCAGTTCTTC. This encodes CASTRLAGGSYNEQFF.

This clonotype was observed many times. The CDR3 spells CASSFTGNTEAFF. The CDR3 bases are TGTGCCAGCAGCTTCACAGGTAACACTGAAGCTTTCTTT. This chain joins TRBV7-2 and TRBJ1-1; tentative D call: TRBD1 (5 bases). The CDR3 runs 13 residues. CDR1 is SGHTA, CDR2 FQGNSA, per germline. The V gene lost 3 bases and the J gene lost 2 bases, with 7 bases spanning the gap.

The table lists this clonotype with many counts. The chain recombines TRBV28 with TRBJ2-3, with 14 bases that match TRBD2. The germline CDR1 and CDR2 sequences are MDHEN and SYDVKM. V lost 8 bases, J lost 9 bases, and 10 bases stayed unmatched. The CDR3 sequence is 15 residues long. The CDR3, as DNA: TGTGCCAGCCAATGGACTAGCGGGGGGAAGGGCACGCAGTATTTT. Its protein is CASQWTSGGKGTQYF.

The chain combines TRBV30 with TRBJ1-3; the D is unclear. The germline V gene has CDR1 GTSNPN and CDR2 SVGIG (reference sequence). The length of the CDR3 is 12 residues. With 4 bases removed from V and 10 bases from J, the gap between germline ends came to 14 bases. The CDR3 region is CAWTSGPTTIYF. The CDR3 DNA sequence: TGTGCCTGGACCTCCGGGCCCACGACCATATATTTT.

This clonotype was picked up a small number of times. This sequence joins TRBV4-1 and TRBJ2-2; 7 bases are a match to TRBD1. Unmatched junction bases numbered 6, after V lost 5 bases and J lost 0 bases. Germline V CDR1 and CDR2: MGHRA, YSYEKL. The CDR3 is 16 residues long. CDR3 sequence (DNA): TGCGCCAGCAGCTTAAGGGGGACAGCGAACACCGGGGAGCTGTTTTTT. Protein product: CASSLRGTANTGELFF.

This clonotype was seen many times. The chain combines TRBV6-1 with TRBJ2-7; 10 nucleotides line up with TRBD2. This CDR3 contains 17 residues. The germline CDR1 and CDR2 sequences are MNHNS and SASEGT. Germline trimming cut 7 bases from V and 4 bases from J; bases unmatched to any gene: 16. The CDR3 sequence is CASTKSLAGVGRYEQYF. The CDR3 coding sequence is TGTGCCAGCACAAAGAGTCTAGCGGGGGTGGGCCGTTACGAGCAGTACTTC.

The chain recombines TRBV3-1 with TRBJ2-4; D unresolved. The germline V gene has CDR1 LGHDT and CDR2 YNNKEL (reference sequence). V lost 4 bases and J lost 7, with 11 bases in between. The CDR3 is 13 amino acids. As DNA, the CDR3 is TGTGCCAGCAGCCCGGGTGGGTATAACATTCAGTACTTC. Translation: CASSPGGYNIQYF.

This clonotype showed up many times. This sequence joins TRBV9 and TRBJ2-7, with 7 bases matching TRBD1. The CDR3 is 14 amino acids. Trimming at V came to 3 bases and at J to 3 bases, leaving 6 bases not matched to a gene. CDR1 and CDR2 from the germline V gene are SGDLS and YYNGEE. CDR3 protein: CASSETGDIYEQYF. The CDR3 DNA reads TGTGCCAGCAGCGAAACAGGGGATATCTACGAGCAGTACTTC.